These 19 T cell receptor beta chains came from one sample sequenced in a study of shared clonotypes between healthy human individuals. Assay used: immunoSEQ multiplex PCR; TCRdb lists only in-frame clones, some missing. Of fewer than 400,000 clones in the sample, around two thirds were seen once. Sample: memory CD4+ T cells sorted from blood. Subset noted: CD45RA-negative fraction. These receptors were obtained from a young man in good health.

The V gene is TRBV15, the J gene TRBJ2-1, with 10 bases lining up with TRBD2. Germline V gene sequence: CDR1 LNHNV, CDR2 YYDKDF (reference sequence). V shed 6 bases and J 7 bases; nucleotides not matched to a gene: 6. CDR3 size: 14 residues. The CDR3, as DNA: TGTGCCACCAGAGCTAGCGGGAGTAGGAATGAGCAGTTCTTC. This translates into CATRASGSRNEQFF.

The V and J genes are TRBV7-9 and TRBJ2-1; tentatively, D is TRBD2 (6 bases). This CDR3 is built from 15 residues. CDR1 and CDR2 from the germline V gene are SEHNR and FQNEAQ (reference sequence). Deletions cut 6 bases from V and 7 bases from J, with 19 bases between. The CDR3 DNA is TGTGCCAGCAGACAATCCGGGACTTCGTATAATGAGCAGTTCTTC. It encodes CASRQSGTSYNEQFF.

V gene TRBV6-5 combines with J gene TRBJ1-5; TRBD1 might be the D (5 bases). Germline CDR1 and CDR2: MNHEY and SVGAGI. V lost 4 bases and J 2 bases, leaving 12 bases between the germline ends. There are 15 residues in the CDR3. The CDR3 nucleotides are TGTGCCAGCAGTTCAGCAGGGAGGGGCAATCAGCCCCAGCATTTT. Translation: CASSSAGRGNQPQHF.

This chain connects TRBV12-1 to TRBJ2-7; the D segment call TRBD2 is taken from the table without a DNA check. TRBV12-1 is recorded as a pseudogene. CDR3 length: 17 amino acids. CDR3 coding DNA: TGTGCCAGCAGCTGCGGACCCGGACTAGCGGGAGACTACGAGCAGTACTTC. This encodes CASSCGPGLAGDYEQYF.

This clone is a singleton in its sample. The V and J genes are TRBV19 and TRBJ2-3; 13 nucleotides align to TRBD2. With 4 bases clipped from V and 2 bases from J, the junction kept 3 bases outside the gene matches. The germline CDR1 and CDR2 sequences are LNHDA and SQIVND (reference sequence). The CDR3 has 16 residues. The CDR3 sequence: CASSTGLAGFTDTQYF. The DNA for the CDR3 is TGTGCCAGTAGTACGGGACTAGCGGGATTCACAGATACGCAGTATTTT. The variable domain in full, with the rest retrieved from reference TRBV19 and TRBJ2-3, is DGGITQSPKYLFRKEGQNVTLSCEQNLNHDAMYWYRQDPGQGLRLIYYSQIVNDFQKGDIAEGYSVSREKKESFPLTVTSAQKNPTAFYLCASSTGLAGFTDTQYFGPGTRLTVL.

This clone has only one observation. The chain joins TRBV19 to TRBJ1-1; D possibly corresponds to TRBD1 (5 bases). Germline loops: CDR1 LNHDA, CDR2 SQIVND (reference sequence). Trimming took off 5 bases at V and 0 bases at J, with 16 bases between the two ends. The CDR3 loop spans 16 amino acids. The CDR3 coding sequence is TGTGCCAGTAGTTCGAACCTGAGGGGTATGAACACTGAAGCTTTCTTT. It yields the protein CASSSNLRGMNTEAFF.

As to this clone: This sample includes further DNA sequences coding for the same CDR3. The chain recombines TRBV5-1 with TRBJ1-1; possibly TRBD1 for D (6 bases). CDR3 length equals 14 residues. CDR1 is SGHRS and CDR2 is YFSETQ in the germline V gene. With 2 bases removed from V and 3 bases from J, the gap between germline ends came to 11 bases. In DNA form, the CDR3 reads TGCGCCAGCAGCTTACAGGGAGGGGACACTGAAGCTTTCTTT. Translation: CASSLQGGDTEAFF.

This clone was observed once. The chain recombines TRBV7-9 with TRBJ2-5; D not resolved. Trimming pared 7 bases from V and 5 bases from J, leaving 8 bases between. Germline V CDR1 and CDR2: SEHNR, FQNEAQ (reference sequence). The length of the CDR3 is 11 residues. CDR3 in DNA: TGTGCCAGCACCCCGGTGGAGACCCAGTACTTC. It specifies CASTPVETQYF.

The rearrangement joins TRBV6-1 to TRBJ1-4; D is unresolved. The CDR3 has 14 residues. Trimming shortened V by 4 bases and J by 8 bases, and 14 bases separated the two germline ends. Germline lookup yields CDR1 MNHNS and CDR2 SASEGT. CDR3 DNA sequence: TGTGCCAGCAGTGCAGGTCCGAATACGGAAAAACTGTTTTTT. It codes for CASSAGPNTEKLFF.

The chain has TRBV5-1 and TRBJ2-7; the D is unclear. The CDR3 covers 15 residues. Germline assignment: CDR1 SGHRS and CDR2 YFSETQ. Trimming took off 4 bases at V and 1 base at J, with 15 bases between the two ends. CDR3 sequence: CASSVTGLRSYEQYF. Here the CDR3 DNA reads TGCGCCAGCAGCGTAACCGGGTTACGGTCCTACGAGCAGTACTTC. Full variable domain (rest looked up from reference TRBV5-1 and TRBJ2-7): KAGVTQTPRYLIKTRGQQVTLSCSPISGHRSVSWYQQTPGQGLQFLFEYFSETQRNKGNFPGRFSGRQFSNSRSEMNVSTLELGDSALYLCASSVTGLRSYEQYFGPGTRLTVT.

This rearrangement joins TRBV5-4 to TRBJ1-3, with D perhaps TRBD1 (6 bases). Trimming shortened V by 3 bases and J by 4 bases, and 17 bases separated the two germline ends. The germline V gene encodes CDR1 SGHNT and CDR2 YYREEE (reference sequence). This CDR3 contains 16 residues. The CDR3 loop reads CASSSEQGLAGNTIYF. The CDR3, as DNA: TGTGCCAGCAGCTCGGAACAGGGTTTGGCCGGAAACACCATATATTTT.

The chain combines TRBV5-4 with TRBJ2-2, with D perhaps TRBD1 (5 bases). V gave up 5 bases and J gave up 1 base, with 9 bases separating them. This CDR3 spans 14 amino acids. Germline lookup yields CDR1 SGHNT and CDR2 YYREEE (reference sequence). The CDR3 DNA is TGTGCCAGCAGTCTCGGACAGAACACCGGGGAGCTGTTTTTT. It yields the protein CASSLGQNTGELFF.

This clone has only a few counts. The chain is built from TRBV6-1 and TRBJ2-1; perhaps TRBD1 as D (8 bases). Trimming removed 4 bases from V and 3 bases from J, with 22 bases in between. Germline lookup yields CDR1 MNHNS and CDR2 SASEGT. There are 18 residues in the CDR3. In DNA, the CDR3 is TGTGCCAGCAGTGGGGGACAGGTCGGAGCGGGAATCTACAATGAGCAGTTCTTC. Translated: CASSGGQVGAGIYNEQFF.

The rearrangement uses TRBV9 and TRBJ2-7; tentatively, D is TRBD1 (5 bases). The V gene's germline CDR1 is SGDLS and CDR2 YYNGEE. The CDR3 is 13 residues long. Trimming shortened V by 2 bases and J by 6 bases, and 12 bases separated the two germline ends. The CDR3 DNA sequence: TGTGCCAGCAGCGTTGCAGGGCAAGGCGAGCAGTACTTC. The encoded protein is CASSVAGQGEQYF.

J is TRBJ2-6 and V is TRBV2, with D possibly being TRBD1 or TRBD2 (5 bases each). CDR3 length: 16 amino acids. Germline lookup yields CDR1 SNHLY and CDR2 FYNNEI. V shed 3 bases and J shed 2 bases, with 11 bases lying between them. CDR3 loop: CASSDPGPAGANVLTF. As DNA, the CDR3 is TGTGCCAGCAGTGACCCGGGACCGGCTGGGGCCAACGTCCTGACTTTC.

The V gene is TRBV2, the J gene TRBJ1-3; tentatively, D is TRBD1 (5 bases). Germline V lookup: CDR1 SNHLY, CDR2 FYNNEI. Trimming left V 5 bases short and J 8 bases short, with 13 bases between. CDR3 length equals 13 residues. CDR3 nucleotides: TGTGCCAGCAGTTGGGACCGTAAGGACACCATATATTTT. Protein product: CASSWDRKDTIYF. The variable domain in full, completed from reference TRBV2 and TRBJ1-3, reads EPEVTQTPSHQVTQMGQEVILRCVPISNHLYFYWYRQILGQKVEFLVSFYNNEISEKSEIFDDQFSVERPDGSNFTLKIRSTKLEDSAMYFCASSWDRKDTIYFGEGSWLTVV.

The gene calls are TRBV7-5 and TRBJ2-5. TRBV7-5 is listed as a pseudogene. The CDR3 consists of 12 residues. The CDR3 DNA reads as TGTGTCAGAAGCCGGACCTGGGAGACCCAGTACTTC. It is translated as CVRSRTWETQYF.

This clone came up a few times. The rearrangement links TRBV9 to TRBJ2-3; TRBD2 matches at 7 bases. CDR1 SGDLS and CDR2 YYNGEE come from the germline V gene. This CDR3 has 16 residues. The ends lost 4 bases at V and 3 bases at J; junction bases unmatched: 11. The CDR3 sequence: CASSTGGRHKTDTQYF. In nucleotides, the CDR3 is TGTGCCAGCAGCACGGGGGGACGACACAAGACAGATACGCAGTATTTT. Full variable domain (missing parts from reference TRBV9 and TRBJ2-3): DSGVTQTPKHLITATGQRVTLRCSPRSGDLSVYWYQQSLDQGLQFLIQYYNGEERAKGNILERFSAQQFPDLHSELNLSSLELGDSALYFCASSTGGRHKTDTQYFGPGTRLTVL.

The chain links TRBV9 to TRBJ2-2; 10 bases are shared with TRBD2. The length of the CDR3 is 15 residues. V gave up 4 bases and J gave up 6 bases; unmatched junction bases: 6. CDR1 is SGDLS and CDR2 is YYNGEE in the germline V gene. The CDR3 reads CASSTSGRASGELFF. Written as DNA, the CDR3 is TGTGCCAGCAGCACCAGCGGGAGGGCCTCCGGGGAGCTGTTTTTT. The whole variable domain, filled in from reference TRBV9 and TRBJ2-2, reads DSGVTQTPKHLITATGQRVTLRCSPRSGDLSVYWYQQSLDQGLQFLIQYYNGEERAKGNILERFSAQQFPDLHSELNLSSLELGDSALYFCASSTSGRASGELFFGEGSRLTVL.